The 20 T cell receptor beta chains reported below all come from one sample, sequenced in a study of CD8+ T cells in alopecia areata. In each case, RNA was isolated and then reverse transcribed into cDNA as the sequencing template. This table comes from immunoSEQ multiplex PCR, and its TCRdb copy is limited to in-frame clones, with some not included. The sample carries 150,000 to 190,000 clones, less than 65% recorded once. The specimen comprised CD8+ T cells sorted from blood, sampled at week 0. The source of these receptors is a human donor with alopecia areata.

The chain uses TRBV12-5 and TRBJ2-7; D is ambiguous. The CDR3 spans 13 residues. Germline-derived CDR1 and CDR2 are LGHNT and FRNRAP. V shed 9 bases and J shed 3 bases, with 15 bases lying between them. This CDR3 reads CASDSPDDYEQYF. CDR3 bases: TGTGCTAGCGATAGTCCCGACGACTACGAGCAGTACTTC. Using reference TRBV12-5 and TRBJ2-7 for the parts outside the CDR3, the full variable domain is DARVTQTPRHKVTEMGQEVTMRCQPILGHNTVFWYRQTMMQGLELLAYFRNRAPLDDSGMPKDRFSAEMPDATLATLKIQPSEPRDSAVYFCASDSPDDYEQYFGPGTRLTVT.

The rearrangement uses TRBV7-2 and TRBJ2-2, with D unclear. V was cut by 4 bases and J by 8 bases, with 8 bases left in between. The V gene's germline CDR1 is SGHTA and CDR2 FQGNSA. This CDR3 contains 12 residues. The CDR3 here is CASSSILGELFF. The CDR3 DNA reads TGTGCCAGCAGCTCAATCTTGGGGGAGCTGTTTTTT.

This clone was detected a few times. V and J are TRBV25-1 and TRBJ1-6; D is ambiguous. With 3 bases removed from V and 6 bases from J, the gap between germline ends came to 3 bases. The CDR3 covers 12 residues. The germline CDR1 and CDR2 sequences are MGHDK and SYGVNS. CDR3 region: CASSDRNSPLHF. The DNA of the CDR3 is TGTGCCAGCAGTGATCGTAATTCACCCCTCCACTTT. Full variable domain (rest looked up from reference TRBV25-1 and TRBJ1-6): EADIYQTPRYLVIGTGKKITLECSQTMGHDKMYWYQQDPGMELHLIHYSYGVNSTEKGDLSSESTVSRIRTEHFPLTLESARPSHTSQYLCASSDRNSPLHFGNGTRLTVT.

A remark on this clone: The same CDR3 also results from other DNA sequences found in this sample. J is TRBJ1-5 and V is TRBV9; TRBD1 agrees at 9 bases. J gave up 4 bases and V 3 bases, and 2 bases lay outside the gene matches. The length of the CDR3 is 14 residues. Per the germline V gene, CDR1 is SGDLS and CDR2 is YYNGEE. CDR3 bases: TGTGCCAGCAGCGCCGGGACAGGGAATCAGCCCCAGCATTTT. Encoded protein: CASSAGTGNQPQHF.

The chain couples TRBV15 to TRBJ1-1; D ambiguous. Germline lookup yields CDR1 LNHNV and CDR2 YYDKDF (reference sequence). The V and J ends lost 4 bases and 1 base respectively, with 10 bases between them. This CDR3 is built from 14 residues. This CDR3 reads CATSMEKTNTEAFF. CDR3 bases: TGTGCCACCAGCATGGAAAAGACGAACACTGAAGCTTTCTTT.

This chain uses TRBV4-3 with TRBJ2-1, with D perhaps matching TRBD2 (6 bases). V was pared by 3 bases and J by 5 bases, with 14 bases between. CDR1 and CDR2 from the germline V gene are LGHNA and YSLEER. This CDR3 is 15 amino acids long. For the CDR3, the DNA is TGCGCCAGCAGCCACCGGGACTCTCCAAACAATGAGCAGTTCTTC. Amino acids: CASSHRDSPNNEQFF.

This clone was picked up a small number of times. This chain joins TRBV29-1 and TRBJ2-6; D perhaps matches TRBD1 (5 bases). Per germline, CDR1 SQVTM and CDR2 ANQGSEA. Trimming removed 5 bases from V and 0 bases from J, with 14 bases in between. This CDR3 spans 16 amino acids. CDR3 coding DNA: TGCAGCGTTCGGACACGGCTCTCCTCTGGGGCCAACGTCCTGACTTTC. Protein sequence: CSVRTRLSSGANVLTF.

V usage is TRBV15 and J usage is TRBJ2-1; maybe TRBD1 (5 bases). V was clipped by 4 bases and J by 0 bases, with 13 bases between them. The CDR3 has 16 amino acids. From germline, CDR1 is LNHNV and CDR2 YYDKDF (reference sequence). CDR3 region: CATSIETVSSYNEQFF. CDR3 coding DNA: TGTGCCACCAGCATCGAGACAGTCAGCTCCTACAATGAGCAGTTCTTC.

This clone was detected only a few times. The chain is built from TRBV2 and TRBJ1-5, with 7 positions matching TRBD1. J was trimmed by 4 bases and V by 6 bases; bases with no gene match: 9. Per germline, CDR1 SNHLY and CDR2 FYNNEI. The CDR3 covers 15 residues. The CDR3: CASSRQGIGNQPQHF. For the CDR3, the DNA is TGTGCCAGCAGCAGACAGGGAATAGGGAATCAGCCCCAGCATTTT.

This clone has a handful of counts. The gene calls are TRBV5-1 and TRBJ1-5; 9 positions agree with TRBD1. V lost 0 bases to trimming and J lost 1 base; unmatched junction nucleotides: 2. The length of the CDR3 is 16 residues. Germline lookup yields CDR1 SGHRS and CDR2 YFSETQ. CDR3 region: CASSLDGQGSNQPQHF. The CDR3 bases are TGCGCCAGCAGCTTGGATGGACAGGGGAGCAATCAGCCCCAGCATTTT. The full variable domain, rest sourced from reference TRBV5-1 and TRBJ1-5, is KAGVTQTPRYLIKTRGQQVTLSCSPISGHRSVSWYQQTPGQGLQFLFEYFSETQRNKGNFPGRFSGRQFSNSRSEMNVSTLELGDSALYLCASSLDGQGSNQPQHFGDGTRLSIL.

This clone has only a few counts. The chain recombines TRBV30 with TRBJ1-2, with D tentatively TRBD1 (5 bases). V lost 4 bases to trimming and J lost 6 bases, with 18 bases between them. The CDR3 consists of 14 residues. Germline loops: CDR1 GTSNPN, CDR2 SVGIG (reference sequence). The CDR3 DNA follows: TGTGCCTGGACAGGGTCACCAACGATGGATGGCTACACCTTC. It yields the protein CAWTGSPTMDGYTF. The entire variable domain, with the rest obtained from reference TRBV30 and TRBJ1-2, is as follows: SQTIHQWPATLVQPVGSPLSLECTVEGTSNPNLYWYRQAAGRGLQLLFYSVGIGQISSEVPQNLSASRPQDRQFILSSKKLLLSDSGFYLCAWTGSPTMDGYTFGSGTRLTVV.

V is TRBV2 and J is TRBJ2-7; 7 bases are shared with TRBD1. From germline, CDR1 is SNHLY and CDR2 FYNNEI. V lost 6 bases to trimming and J lost 2 bases; unmatched junction nucleotides: 7. The CDR3 covers 14 residues. The CDR3 DNA reads as TGTGCCAGCAGCGTGCCAGGGGGACCCTACGAGCAGTACTTC. This sequence encodes CASSVPGGPYEQYF.

The rearrangement joins TRBV6-4 to TRBJ2-3, with a possible D match to TRBD2 (5 bases). Germline V gene sequence: CDR1 MRHNA, CDR2 SNTAGT. The CDR3 extends over 14 amino acids. Trimming cost V 3 bases and J 1 base, with 8 bases left between them. CDR3 sequence (DNA): TGTGCCAGCAGTGAAGTCGGGGGCACAGATACGCAGTATTTT. Its translation is CASSEVGGTDTQYF.

V usage is TRBV10-1 and J usage is TRBJ2-2, with D uncertain. Germline CDR1 WNHNN, CDR2 SYGVQD (reference sequence). The CDR3 totals 14 residues. The V end was cut by 3 bases, the J end by 3 bases, with 8 bases between. The CDR3, as DNA: TGCGCCAGCAGTGATCAGGTGGACACCGGGGAGCTGTTTTTT. Its protein product is CASSDQVDTGELFF.

The chain couples TRBV27 to TRBJ1-1; a weak D match, TRBD1 (5 bases). From germline, CDR1 is MNHEY and CDR2 SMNVEV (reference sequence). The V gene lost 0 bases and the J gene lost 7 bases, with 6 bases spanning the gap. The CDR3 covers 12 residues. CDR3 DNA sequence: TGTGCCAGCAGTTTATCAGGGGTTGAAGCTTTCTTT. Encoded protein: CASSLSGVEAFF.

The V gene is TRBV30, the J gene TRBJ1-6; possible D gene TRBD1, 5 bases. V was trimmed by 3 bases and J by 0 bases, leaving 12 bases between them. Germline V gene data show CDR1 as GTSNPN and CDR2 as SVGIG (reference sequence). The CDR3 is made up of 16 amino acids. CDR3 residues: CAWRGTESSYNSPLHF. DNA for the CDR3: TGTGCCTGGAGGGGGACTGAGAGCTCCTATAATTCACCCCTCCACTTT.

The chain combines TRBV7-9 with TRBJ1-1, with 9 bases matching TRBD1. This CDR3 is built from 14 residues. The ends lost 0 bases at V and 8 bases at J; junction bases unmatched: 4. In germline, CDR1 is SEHNR, CDR2 FQNEAQ (reference sequence). The CDR3, as DNA: TGTGCCAGCAGCTTAGCAGGGACAGGGCCCGAAGCTTTCTTT. Amino acid sequence: CASSLAGTGPEAFF.

This clone was picked up a small number of times. This chain uses TRBV7-6 with TRBJ2-3; 8 nucleotides align to TRBD2. V lost 0 bases to trimming and J lost 4 bases; unmatched junction nucleotides: 12. The CDR3 has 18 residues. The germline gives CDR1 SGHVS, CDR2 FNYEAQ. DNA of the CDR3: TGTGCCAGCAGCTTAGCCCCTCAAGCGGGGGAGCCCGCAGATACGCAGTATTTT. Protein product: CASSLAPQAGEPADTQYF.

This clone was detected a few times. The chain carries TRBV29-1 and TRBJ2-3; 8 bases line up with TRBD2. The CDR3 totals 13 residues. V lost 6 bases, J lost 1 base, and 3 bases stayed unmatched. Germline lookup yields CDR1 SQVTM and CDR2 ANQGSEA. CDR3 protein: CSVGAGGTDTQYF. CDR3 DNA sequence: TGCAGCGTAGGAGCGGGGGGCACAGATACGCAGTATTTT.

This clone was seen a few times. The chain couples TRBV11-2 to TRBJ1-1; TRBD1 might be the D (5 bases). The germline V gene has CDR1 SGHAT and CDR2 FQNNGV. The CDR3 loop spans 14 amino acids. V lost 4 bases, J lost 9 bases, and 18 bases lay in between. The CDR3, as DNA: TGTGCCAGCAGCTACAGAGCTGAGGGGCAGAAAGCTTTCTTT. Translated: CASSYRAEGQKAFF. The full variable domain, rest sourced from reference TRBV11-2 and TRBJ1-1, is EAGVAQSPRYKIIEKRQSVAFWCNPISGHATLYWYQQILGQGPKLLIQFQNNGVVDDSQLPKDRFSAERLKGVDSTLKIQPAKLEDSAVYLCASSYRAEGQKAFFGQGTRLTVV.